This entry lists 14 T cell receptor beta chains sequenced from one sample in a study of T cells in Graves' hyperthyroidism and ophthalmopathy. TCR beta CDR3 regions were amplified from RNA. First-round RT-PCR targeting the TCR CDR3 was performed with the HTBI primer set. TCRdb processed the multiplex PCR reads anew with MiXCR; each CDR3 protein has one entry. Seen here are around 55,000 distinct CDR3 sequences, less than 60% observed once, and the top ten hold roughly a tenth. What was sequenced was blood. The receptors come from a woman between 50 and 59 years old with Graves' ophthalmopathy.

This clonotype was observed once. The genes are TRBV2 and TRBJ1-5, with 7 nucleotides matching TRBD1. The CDR3 contains 15 residues. V was pared by 5 bases and J by 11 bases, with 15 bases of the junction left unmatched. Germline loops: CDR1 SNHLY, CDR2 FYNNEI. The CDR3 DNA reads TGTGCCAGCAGTTCATACCGGGACAGCCAAGAGACCCAGCATTTT. Amino acid sequence: CASSSYRDSQETQHF.

The chain carries TRBV7-3 and TRBJ2-2; D is unclear. The CDR3 runs to 11 residues. The V end lost 4 bases, the J end lost 6 bases, and 3 bases lay between the germline ends. CDR1 SGHTA and CDR2 FQGTGA come from the germline V gene. The CDR3 sequence is CASSSPGELFF. The DNA of the CDR3 is TGTGCCAGCAGCTCCCCCGGGGAGCTGTTTTTT.

V and J are TRBV20-1 and TRBJ1-6; 10 nucleotides match TRBD1. Germline V gene sequence: CDR1 DFQATT, CDR2 SNEGSKA (reference sequence). V lost 0 bases, J lost 3 bases, and 8 bases stayed unmatched. The CDR3 runs to 18 residues. CDR3 sequence reads: CSARDIAGQGFYNSPLHF. The CDR3 coding sequence is TGCAGTGCTAGAGACATTGCGGGACAGGGGTTCTATAATTCACCCCTCCACTTT.

In this sample, this clonotype turned up once. CDR3 residues: CASSLDSAVLYGYTF. The CDR3 DNA sequence: TGTGCCAGCAGCTTAGATTCCGCAGTCCTCTATGGCTACACCTTC. This chain links TRBV7-8 with TRBJ1-2, with unresolved D. The CDR3 sequence is 15 residues long. Deletions cut 1 base from V and 4 bases from J, with 13 bases between. Germline V gene lookup returns CDR1 SGHVS and CDR2 FQNEAQ.

The chain has TRBV18 and TRBJ1-2, with a tentative D call TRBD1 (5 bases). Germline CDR1 KGHSH, CDR2 LQKENI. CDR3 length: 16 residues. Trimming left V 2 bases short and J 3 bases short, with 16 bases between. In nucleotides, the CDR3 is TGTGCCAGCTCACCAGTGGCCATTTGGGACGACTATGGCTACACCTTC. Translating gives CASSPVAIWDDYGYTF.

At least ten counts were recorded for this clonotype. The gene calls are TRBV11-1 and TRBJ1-5, with 8 bases lining up with TRBD1. The CDR3 extends over 15 amino acids. Trimming took 1 base from V and 6 from J; bases not matched to a gene: 5. Germline CDR1 and CDR2: SGHAT and FQDESV (reference sequence). In DNA form, the CDR3 reads TGTGCCAGCAGCTTAGGACAGGGGAGGCGTCAGCCCCAGCATTTT. Translation: CASSLGQGRRQPQHF.

There are many counts of this clonotype. This chain links TRBV9 with TRBJ2-4; the match to TRBD1 covers 7 bases. CDR1 is SGDLS and CDR2 is YYNGEE in the germline V gene. The CDR3 loop spans 14 amino acids. Trimming removed 3 bases from V and 5 bases from J; junction bases left unmatched: 5. CDR3 nucleotides: TGTGCCAGCAGCGAAGGGGGCAGAGAAAACATTCAGTACTTC. It translates to CASSEGGRENIQYF.

This clonotype has at least ten counts. J is TRBJ2-1 and V is TRBV20-1; possible D gene TRBD2, 6 bases. Trimming left V 1 base short and J 9 bases short, with 10 bases between. Germline CDR1 is DFQATT and CDR2 is SNEGSKA (reference sequence). The CDR3 is made up of 12 amino acids. This chain's CDR3 is CSARAGVAEQFF. The CDR3 DNA is TGCAGTGCTAGAGCGGGAGTGGCTGAGCAGTTCTTC.

This clonotype showed up just a few times. The chain joins TRBV28 to TRBJ1-3; the D gene is possibly TRBD1 (6 bases). V was shortened by 7 bases and J by 4 bases, with 20 bases between the two germline ends. From germline, CDR1 is MDHEN and CDR2 SYDVKM. The CDR3 contains 16 residues. The CDR3 here is CASTFFGRGTGNTIYF. The CDR3 DNA reads TGTGCCAGCACCTTCTTCGGCAGGGGAACCGGAAACACCATATATTTT.

This clonotype was detected once. The chain links TRBV29-1 to TRBJ2-3; TRBD1 agrees at 9 bases. CDR1 and CDR2 from the germline V gene are SQVTM and ANQGSEA. Trimming at V came to 7 bases and at J to 4 bases, leaving 9 bases not matched to a gene. The CDR3 covers 14 residues. The CDR3 DNA reads TGCAGCGCTGAGAGGGACAGGGCCTCAGATACGCAGTATTTT. Translation gives CSAERDRASDTQYF.

This clonotype was recorded at least ten times. Relative to the germline gene, one junction end is altered; a read error may explain this. J is TRBJ2-1 and V is TRBV2; 8 positions agree with TRBD1. From germline, CDR1 is SNHLY and CDR2 FYNNEI. The CDR3 has 16 residues. CDR3 nucleotide sequence: TGTGCCAGCAGTGACCCCGGACAGGGAGCCTACAATGGGCAGTTCTTC. Amino acid sequence: CASSDPGQGAYNGQFF.

The J gene is TRBJ2-7, the V gene TRBV2; 7 bases align to TRBD1. Trimming took 10 bases from V and 3 from J; bases not matched to a gene: 6. This CDR3 spans 12 amino acids. The germline V gene encodes CDR1 SNHLY and CDR2 FYNNEI. In nucleotides, the CDR3 is TGTGCCACGTCCGGGACAGTCTACGAGCAGTACTTC. Translated, it gives CATSGTVYEQYF.

This clonotype occurred once. V gene TRBV19 combines with J gene TRBJ2-7; 12 bases fit TRBD2. CDR3 length: 14 amino acids. Germline CDR1 and CDR2: LNHDA and SQIVND (reference sequence). Trimming cost V 6 bases and J 6 bases; bases outside gene matches: 6. The CDR3 protein is CASRKTSGRGEQYF. The CDR3 DNA follows: TGTGCCAGTAGGAAGACTAGCGGGAGAGGCGAGCAGTACTTC.

This clonotype was recorded many times. This chain uses TRBV5-1 with TRBJ2-3; TRBD1 is a possible D gene (6 bases). V was shortened by 4 bases and J by 14 bases, with 23 bases between the two germline ends. This CDR3 region has 14 residues. Germline V gene sequence: CDR1 SGHRS, CDR2 YFSETQ. CDR3 region: CASSLSELSGQRYF. For the CDR3, the DNA is TGCGCCAGCAGCCTTTCCGAGTTAAGCGGACAGAGGTATTTT.